Listed below are T cell receptor beta chains from one sample, sequenced in a study of T cell repertoires in cytomegalovirus infection. TCRdb used MiXCR to reprocess the reads, holding one entry per CDR3 protein. The table records around 290,000 distinct CDR3 sequences, around 25% of them present only once. The sequenced material came from PBMCs. These receptors were obtained from a human donor in good health (CMV status not recorded). Some clones in this sample may be carry-over from other donors' samples. Both conserved end residues are part of each CDR3. The D gene is left open where the match is weak. The listing skips clone size in some rows; elsewhere it reads once, few, many or a size class.

clone size	V gene	J gene	CDR3 length	D gene	CDR3 protein	CDR3 DNA
many	TRBV7-2	TRBJ2-2	13	NA	CASSLSAAGELFF	TGTGCCAGCAGCTTATCTGCGGCCGGGGAGCTGTTTTTT
few	TRBV29-1	TRBJ1-4	12	NA	CSVDQGGEKLFF	TGCAGCGTTGACCAGGGAGGAGAAAAACTGTTTTTT
NA	TRBV24-1	TRBJ2-5	16	TRBD2	CATSEPAGEVRETQYF	TGTGCCACCAGTGAGCCAGCGGGAGAAGTACGAGAGACCCAGTACTTC
NA	TRBV27	TRBJ1-1	13	NA	CASGEGGGTEAFF	TGTGCCAGCGGAGAGGGGGGGGGCACTGAAGCTTTCTTT
NA	TRBV11-2	TRBJ2-2	16	TRBD1	CASSPGQGAGTGELFF	TGTGCCAGCAGCCCTGGACAGGGGGCGGGCACCGGGGAGCTGTTTTTT
NA	TRBV28	TRBJ2-3	16	TRBD2	CASRPSGRASTDTQYF	TGTGCCAGCAGACCCAGCGGGAGGGCCAGTACAGATACGCAGTATTTT
NA	TRBV7-2	TRBJ2-7	15	TRBD2	CASSFTGTSGNEQYF	TGTGCCAGCAGCTTCACCGGGACTAGCGGGAACGAGCAGTACTTC
many	TRBV7-6	TRBJ2-7	16	TRBD2	CASSEGLGGGAYEQYF	TGTGCCAGCAGCGAAGGATTGGGCGGGGGGGCCTACGAGCAGTACTTC
few	TRBV2	TRBJ2-3	15	NA	CASSDPGLSTDTQYF	TGTGCCAGCAGTGACCCGGGACTCAGCACAGATACGCAGTATTTT
few	TRBV7-9	TRBJ2-7	14	NA	CASSLSRGEDEQYF	TGTGCCAGCAGCTTAAGCAGGGGAGAGGACGAGCAGTACTTC
few	TRBV3-1	TRBJ1-5	15	TRBD1	CASSQVDREPQPQHF	TGTGCCAGCAGCCAAGTAGACAGGGAGCCTCAGCCCCAGCATTTT
few	TRBV28	TRBJ1-1	11	NA	CATALNTEAFF	TGTGCCACTGCACTGAACACTGAAGCTTTCTTT
many	TRBV6-2/TRBV6-3	TRBJ2-7	15	TRBD1	CASSYRGTGAYEQYF	TGTGCCAGCAGTTACCGAGGGACAGGGGCCTACGAGCAGTACTTC
NA	TRBV3-1	TRBJ2-7	15	NA	CASSQGAVGNREQYF	TGTGCCAGCAGCCAAGGAGCGGTCGGGAATCGCGAGCAGTACTTC
NA	TRBV28	TRBJ1-5	19	TRBD1	CASSSGTGGSVNSNQPQHF	TGTGCCAGCAGTTCAGGGACAGGGGGTAGTGTGAATAGCAATCAGCCCCAGCATTTT
NA	TRBV6-1	TRBJ1-6	14	TRBD1	CASLLGQGGSPLHF	TGTGCCAGCCTTTTGGGACAGGGAGGGTCACCCCTCCACTTT
many	TRBV7-8	TRBJ2-1	14	TRBD2	CASRATSGSNEQFF	TGTGCCAGCAGAGCCACTAGCGGGAGCAATGAGCAGTTCTTC
few	TRBV4-3	TRBJ1-1	15	NA	CASSQAGEGNTEAFF	TGCGCCAGCAGCCAAGCTGGAGAGGGGAACACTGAAGCTTTCTTT
NA	TRBV11-2	TRBJ2-5	16	NA	CASRALRGRFQETQYF	TGTGCCAGCAGGGCGTTGAGGGGTCGGTTTCAAGAGACCCAGTACTTC
few	TRBV7-2	TRBJ1-2	15	NA	CASSLLGSANYGYTF	TGTGCCAGCAGCTTACTGGGCTCCGCTAACTATGGCTACACCTTC
NA	TRBV20-1	TRBJ2-1	15	TRBD2	CSARDWLAGGHEQFF	TGCAGTGCTAGAGATTGGTTAGCGGGAGGCCATGAGCAGTTCTTC